This T cell receptor beta chain is from a study of cytomegalovirus exposure and HLA in healthy donors. Findings and limits, study-wide: After further analysis at a later stage, 17,000 or so TCR beta sequences were associated with HLA alleles at 0.05 false discovery rate.

Details on this clone: Its antigen is not known.

13 Jbeta primers and 60 Vbeta primers were used for the PCR. Generated by immunoSEQ multiplex PCR, the TCRdb table keeps only in-frame clones and is missing some. In the table there are about 140,000 clones, 75% to 80% of which are singletons. Germline CDR1 and CDR2: SQVTM and ANQGSEA. Trimming left V 1 base short and J 3 bases short, with 12 bases between. The CDR3 contains 15 residues. The gene calls are TRBV29-1 and TRBJ2-2, with D tentatively TRBD1 (6 bases). The sample consisted of PBMCs. This clonotype was obtained from a woman in her twenties or thirties in good health and CMV-seronegative. In DNA form, the CDR3 reads TGCAGCGTTGAAGTACGGACAGCGGACACCGGGGAGCTGTTTTTT. Its translation: CSVEVRTADTGELFF.